Sequencing of this TCR beta chain was carried out in a study of metastatic and nonmetastatic thyroid tumors. The CDR3 runs 15 residues. Trimming left V 3 bases short and J 1 base short, with 13 bases between. The germline V gene encodes CDR1 SGHRS and CDR2 YFSETQ. No patient received treatment before thyroid surgery. TCRdb called clones again from the PCR reads with MiXCR. The table includes around 30,000 clones, 16% detected once. Specimen: blood. The sequence was collected from a female donor with papillary thyroid cancer or a benign thyroid nodule (not recorded which). Some clones in this sample may be carry-over from other donors' samples. The genes are TRBV5-1 and TRBJ1-1; possibly TRBD1 for D (6 bases). CDR3 nucleotide sequence: TGCGCCAGCAGCTGGGCCGGACAGTCGAACACTGAAGCTTTCTTT. Translation gives CASSWAGQSNTEAFF.